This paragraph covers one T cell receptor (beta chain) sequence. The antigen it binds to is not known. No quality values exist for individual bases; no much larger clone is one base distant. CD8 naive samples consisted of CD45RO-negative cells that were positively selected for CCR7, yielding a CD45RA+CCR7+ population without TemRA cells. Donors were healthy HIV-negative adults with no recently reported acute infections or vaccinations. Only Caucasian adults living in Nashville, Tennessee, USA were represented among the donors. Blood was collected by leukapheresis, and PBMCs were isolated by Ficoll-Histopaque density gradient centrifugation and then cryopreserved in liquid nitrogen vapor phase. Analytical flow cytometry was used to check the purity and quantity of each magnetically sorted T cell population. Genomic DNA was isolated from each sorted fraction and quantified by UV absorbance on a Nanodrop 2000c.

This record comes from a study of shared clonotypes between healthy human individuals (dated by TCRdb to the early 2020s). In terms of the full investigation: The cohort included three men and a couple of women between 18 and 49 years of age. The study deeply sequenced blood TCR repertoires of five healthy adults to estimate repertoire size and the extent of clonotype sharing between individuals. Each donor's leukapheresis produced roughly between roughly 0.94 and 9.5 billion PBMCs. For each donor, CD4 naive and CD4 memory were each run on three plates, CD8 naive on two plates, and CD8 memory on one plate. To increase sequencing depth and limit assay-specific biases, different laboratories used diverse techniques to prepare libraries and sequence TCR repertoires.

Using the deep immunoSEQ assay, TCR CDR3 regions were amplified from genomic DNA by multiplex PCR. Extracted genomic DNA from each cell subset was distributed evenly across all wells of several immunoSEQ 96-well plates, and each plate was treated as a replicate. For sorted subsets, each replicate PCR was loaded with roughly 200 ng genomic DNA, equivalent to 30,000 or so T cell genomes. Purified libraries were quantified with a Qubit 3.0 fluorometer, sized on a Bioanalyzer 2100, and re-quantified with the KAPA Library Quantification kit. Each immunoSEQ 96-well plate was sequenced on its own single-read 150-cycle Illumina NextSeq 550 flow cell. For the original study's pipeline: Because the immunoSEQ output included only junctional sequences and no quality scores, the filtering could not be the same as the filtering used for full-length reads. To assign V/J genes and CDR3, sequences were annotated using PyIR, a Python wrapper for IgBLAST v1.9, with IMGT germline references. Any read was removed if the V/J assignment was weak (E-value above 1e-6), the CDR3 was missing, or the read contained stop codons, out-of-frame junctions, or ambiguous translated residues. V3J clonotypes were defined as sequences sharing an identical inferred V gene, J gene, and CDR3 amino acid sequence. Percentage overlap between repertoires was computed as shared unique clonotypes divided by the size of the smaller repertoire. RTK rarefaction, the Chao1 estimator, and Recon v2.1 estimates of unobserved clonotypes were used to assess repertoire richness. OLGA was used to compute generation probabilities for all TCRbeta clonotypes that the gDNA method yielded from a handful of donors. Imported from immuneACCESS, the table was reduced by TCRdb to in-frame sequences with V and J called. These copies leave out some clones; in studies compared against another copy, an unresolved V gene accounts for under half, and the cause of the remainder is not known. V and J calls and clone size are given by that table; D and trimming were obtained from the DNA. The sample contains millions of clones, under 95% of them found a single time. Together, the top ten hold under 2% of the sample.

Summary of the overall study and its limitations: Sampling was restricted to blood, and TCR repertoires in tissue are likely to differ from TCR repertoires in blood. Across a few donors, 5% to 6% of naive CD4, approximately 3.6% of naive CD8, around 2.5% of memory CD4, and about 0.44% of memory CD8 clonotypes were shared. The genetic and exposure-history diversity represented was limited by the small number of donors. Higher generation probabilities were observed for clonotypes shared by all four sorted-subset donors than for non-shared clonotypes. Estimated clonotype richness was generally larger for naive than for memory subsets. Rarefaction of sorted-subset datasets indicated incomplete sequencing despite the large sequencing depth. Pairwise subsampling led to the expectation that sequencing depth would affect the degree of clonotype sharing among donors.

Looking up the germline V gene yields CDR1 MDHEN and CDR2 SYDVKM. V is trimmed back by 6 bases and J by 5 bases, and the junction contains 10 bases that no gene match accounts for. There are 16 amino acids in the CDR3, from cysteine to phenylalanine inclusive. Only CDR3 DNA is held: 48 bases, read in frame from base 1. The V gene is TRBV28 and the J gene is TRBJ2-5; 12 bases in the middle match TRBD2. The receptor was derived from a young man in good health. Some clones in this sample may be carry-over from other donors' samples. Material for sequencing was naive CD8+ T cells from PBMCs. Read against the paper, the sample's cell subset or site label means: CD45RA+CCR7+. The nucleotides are TGTGCCAGCAGCCTCCGACTAGCGGGAGTAGTTGAGACCCAGTACTTC. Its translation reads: CASSLRLAGVVETQYF.